The 28 T cell receptor beta chains below come from one sample, sequenced in a study of blood T cell repertoires in COVID-19. TCRdb's table, derived via immunoSEQ multiplex PCR, lists solely in-frame clones and lacks some. The sample lists around 250,000 clones; 75% to 90% were seen once. Sample: peripheral blood. These receptors were obtained from a man in his 60s who had recovered from COVID-19.

This clone was picked up one time. The rearrangement uses TRBV28 and TRBJ1-2; weak D call: TRBD1 (5 bases). Germline assignment: CDR1 MDHEN and CDR2 SYDVKM. The CDR3 is 15 residues long. Deletions cut 7 bases from V and 0 bases from J, with 15 bases between. The CDR3 spells CASTDGGRSNYGYTF. As DNA, the CDR3 is TGTGCCAGCACCGACGGGGGGAGATCTAACTATGGCTACACCTTC.

The V gene is TRBV15, the J gene TRBJ2-1; 8 bases are a match to TRBD1. The CDR3 is made up of 21 amino acids. Germline lookup yields CDR1 LNHNV and CDR2 YYDKDF (reference sequence). V dropped 0 bases and J dropped 2; count of bases not matched to a gene: 18. CDR3: CATSRDLKRTGPHRAYNEQFF. CDR3 nucleotide sequence: TGTGCCACCAGCAGAGATCTAAAGCGGACAGGGCCCCACCGGGCCTACAATGAGCAGTTCTTC.

This clone has only a few counts. This sequence joins TRBV12-3 or TRBV12-4 and TRBJ1-5; unclear D gene. The CDR3 consists of 12 residues. V was trimmed by 2 bases and J by 7 bases, leaving 6 bases between them. CDR3 DNA: TGTGCCAGCAGTTTAACGGGGCAGCCCCAGCATTTT. Residues: CASSLTGQPQHF.

V gene TRBV5-6 combines with J gene TRBJ2-1, with 10 bases fitting TRBD1. The germline CDR1 and CDR2 sequences are SGHDT and YYEEEE. V lost 4 bases, J lost 8 bases, and 18 bases stayed unmatched. The CDR3 spans 18 residues. The CDR3 nucleotides read TGTGCCAGCAGCCCCCCTTATGTTAGGGGACAGGGGAAGGATGAGCAGTTCTTC. Translating gives CASSPPYVRGQGKDEQFF.

V is TRBV3-1 (or the pseudogene TRBV3-2) and J is TRBJ2-1; 9 positions agree with TRBD2. Germline CDR1 and CDR2: LGHDT and YNNKEL (reference sequence). Trimming removed 0 bases from V and 7 bases from J; junction bases left unmatched: 7. The CDR3 is 16 amino acids. The CDR3 sequence: CASSQDATSGRNEQFF. CDR3 DNA sequence: TGTGCCAGCAGCCAAGATGCGACTAGCGGCCGGAATGAGCAGTTCTTC.

J is TRBJ2-5 and V is TRBV5-4; 8 nucleotides align to TRBD2. The V segment lost 0 bases and the J segment 2 bases; nucleotides outside the gene matches: 3. Per the germline V gene, CDR1 is SGHNT and CDR2 is YYREEE (reference sequence). The CDR3 has 15 amino acids. CDR3 in DNA: TGTGCCAGCAGCTTGGGGCCTAGCGGGCAAGAGACCCAGTACTTC. Its protein is CASSLGPSGQETQYF.

The rearrangement uses TRBV28 and TRBJ2-3; 8 bases are shared with TRBD2. Germline lookup yields CDR1 MDHEN and CDR2 SYDVKM. V lost 4 bases to trimming and J lost 3 bases; unmatched junction nucleotides: 6. The CDR3 covers 15 residues. Here the CDR3 DNA reads TGTGCCAGCAGTTCCCGGGGGGGCCGTACAGATACGCAGTATTTT. The encoded protein is CASSSRGGRTDTQYF.

The rearrangement joins TRBV2 to TRBJ2-2, with 11 nucleotides matching TRBD2. This CDR3 comprises 15 residues. The germline CDR1 and CDR2 sequences are SNHLY and FYNNEI. V was clipped by 10 bases and J by 2 bases; unmatched bases: 6. CDR3 nucleotides: TGTGCCACCGGGGGACTAGCGGTTAACACCGGGGAGCTGTTTTTT. This codes for CATGGLAVNTGELFF.

The V gene is TRBV5-1, the J gene TRBJ1-1, with 8 bases fitting TRBD1. V lost 1 base, J lost 0 bases, and 8 bases stayed unmatched. Germline values: CDR1 SGHRS, CDR2 YFSETQ. The CDR3 loop spans 17 amino acids. The CDR3 loop is CASSLLATGVLNTEAFF. The CDR3 DNA follows: TGCGCCAGCAGCTTGTTAGCGACAGGGGTCCTGAACACTGAAGCTTTCTTT.

This rearrangement joins TRBV2 to TRBJ1-2, with unresolved D. V was clipped by 3 bases and J by 8 bases, with 4 bases between them. This CDR3 spans 10 amino acids. Per germline, CDR1 SNHLY and CDR2 FYNNEI. The CDR3 nucleotides read TGTGCCAGCAGTGACGGGGGCTACACCTTC. Translation gives CASSDGGYTF.

The V and J genes are TRBV19 and TRBJ2-2; TRBD2 agrees at 13 bases. Germline loops: CDR1 LNHDA, CDR2 SQIVND (reference sequence). J gave up 6 bases and V 2 bases, and 3 bases lay outside the gene matches. This CDR3 contains 16 residues. The CDR3 is CASSILGTSGAGELFF. CDR3 DNA sequence: TGTGCCAGTAGTATATTGGGGACTAGCGGGGCCGGGGAGCTGTTTTTT.

The chain couples TRBV5-4 to TRBJ1-2; 8 positions agree with TRBD1. The CDR3 has 13 amino acids. V trimming: 0 bases; J trimming: 6 bases; junction bases outside the gene matches: 1. Germline CDR1 and CDR2: SGHNT and YYREEE (reference sequence). The CDR3 spells CASSLETGDGYTF. In DNA form, the CDR3 reads TGTGCCAGCAGCTTGGAGACAGGGGATGGCTACACCTTC.

This clone was detected ten times or more. The V and J genes are TRBV7-2 and TRBJ2-1; TRBD2 matches 11 bases. Germline loops: CDR1 SGHTA, CDR2 FQGNSA. CDR3 length equals 19 residues. Trimming removed 1 base from V and 9 bases from J; junction bases left unmatched: 17. The CDR3 coding sequence is TGTGCCAGCAGCTTAGGTATTAGCGGGAGGGCCAGGTGGGAATTTGAGCAGTTCTTC. This sequence encodes CASSLGISGRARWEFEQFF.

This clone was seen a handful of times. V and J are TRBV15 and TRBJ2-7, with 12 positions matching TRBD2. CDR1 is LNHNV, CDR2 YYDKDF, per germline (reference sequence). This CDR3 comprises 14 residues. V shed 6 bases and J 7 bases; nucleotides not matched to a gene: 7. In nucleotides, the CDR3 is TGTGCCACCAGAGCACTAGCGGGGGGTTTTGAGCAGTACTTC. Residues: CATRALAGGFEQYF.

The J gene is TRBJ1-2, the V gene TRBV30; D is ambiguous. The CDR3 sequence is 14 residues long. V lost 2 bases and J lost 4, with 14 bases in between. CDR1 is GTSNPN and CDR2 is SVGIG in the germline V gene (reference sequence). DNA for the CDR3: TGTGCCTGGAGTTTCGTTGCCCCGGGCTATGGCTACACCTTC. Translated, it gives CAWSFVAPGYGYTF.

In its sample, this clone was seen once. V usage is TRBV5-1 and J usage is TRBJ2-3; TRBD2 might be the D (5 bases). V lost 5 bases to trimming and J lost 5 bases, with 18 bases between them. Germline V lookup: CDR1 SGHRS, CDR2 YFSETQ. This CDR3 is 15 amino acids long. CDR3 amino acids: CASSFAGNRGDTQYF. The CDR3 DNA reads as TGCGCCAGCAGTTTTGCCGGGAATCGGGGAGATACGCAGTATTTT.

This clone showed up just once. This sequence joins TRBV3-1 (or the pseudogene TRBV3-2) and TRBJ1-2; possible D gene TRBD1, 5 bases. The length of the CDR3 is 15 residues. The V gene lost 2 bases and the J gene lost 2 bases, with 12 bases spanning the gap. Germline values: CDR1 LGHDT, CDR2 YNNKEL (reference sequence). Here the CDR3 reads CASSQRAHRNYGYTF. Written as DNA, the CDR3 is TGTGCCAGCAGCCAAAGGGCCCACAGGAACTATGGCTACACCTTC.

The V call is TRBV5-4, the J call TRBJ2-5, with D possibly being TRBD2 (7 bases). Germline CDR1 reads SGHNT; CDR2 reads YYREEE (reference sequence). Trimming shortened V by 4 bases and J by 5 bases, and 18 bases separated the two germline ends. The CDR3 extends over 15 amino acids. The CDR3 nucleotides read TGTGCCAGCAGCCCACGGGGGAGGGGGGCGGAGACCCAGTACTTC. Residues: CASSPRGRGAETQYF. Complete variable domain (other parts from reference TRBV5-4 and TRBJ2-5): ETGVTQSPTHLIKTRGQQVTLRCSSQSGHNTVSWYQQALGQGPQFIFQYYREEENGRGNFPPRFSGLQFPNYSSELNVNALELDDSALYLCASSPRGRGAETQYFGPGTRLLVL.

The chain has TRBV7-6 and TRBJ2-1; D ambiguous. The germline V gene encodes CDR1 SGHVS and CDR2 FNYEAQ. CDR3 size: 11 residues. V was clipped by 2 bases and J by 8 bases, with 4 bases between them. The DNA of the CDR3 is TGTGCCAGCAGCTTATGGCATGAGCAGTTCTTC. This sequence encodes CASSLWHEQFF. The full variable domain, with the rest looked up from reference TRBV7-6 and TRBJ2-1, is GAGVSQSPRYKVTKRGQDVALRCDPISGHVSLYWYRQALGQGPEFLTYFNYEAQQDKSGLPNDRFSAERPEGSISTLTIQRTEQRDSAMYRCASSLWHEQFFGPGTRLTVL.

This chain uses TRBV6-6 with TRBJ2-7; 9 bases align to TRBD2. Germline-derived CDR1 and CDR2 are MNHNY and SVGAGI (reference sequence). CDR3 size: 14 residues. The J segment lost 5 bases and the V segment lost 5 bases, leaving 7 bases of the junction unmatched. Here the CDR3 DNA reads TGTGCCAGCAGTATCATAGCGGGGGTGGACGAGCAGTACTTC. It codes for CASSIIAGVDEQYF.

The CDR3 region has the DNA TGTGCCAGCAGTGAATTCGCGGGGTTCACCGGGGAGCTGTTTTTT. It specifies CASSEFAGFTGELFF. The J gene is TRBJ2-2, the V gene TRBV25-1, with TRBD2 as a possible D gene (6 bases). The germline V gene has CDR1 MGHDK and CDR2 SYGVNS. CDR3 size: 15 residues. The V gene lost 1 base and the J gene lost 4 bases, with 10 bases spanning the gap.

The chain combines TRBV9 with TRBJ2-2; possible D gene TRBD2, 5 bases. Germline lookup yields CDR1 SGDLS and CDR2 YYNGEE. The CDR3 runs 15 residues. Trimming pared 0 bases from V and 7 bases from J, leaving 13 bases between. The CDR3 is CASSVESGVGGELFF. CDR3 nucleotide sequence: TGTGCCAGCAGCGTAGAAAGCGGCGTGGGCGGGGAGCTGTTTTTT.

The chain links TRBV28 to TRBJ1-4; a weak D match, TRBD1 (5 bases). The germline V and J ends were trimmed by 2 bases and 6 bases, with 13 bases remaining between them. The CDR3 runs 15 residues. Germline CDR1 is MDHEN and CDR2 is SYDVKM. This chain's CDR3 is CASSLRQGGHEKLFF. The CDR3 DNA sequence: TGTGCCAGCAGTTTACGGCAGGGAGGGCATGAAAAACTGTTTTTT.

The V gene is TRBV24-1, the J gene TRBJ2-2; D is perhaps TRBD1 (6 bases). The V gene's germline CDR1 is KGHDR and CDR2 SFDVKD. CDR3 length equals 13 residues. Trimming took 7 bases from V and 2 from J, leaving 7 bases between them. DNA of the CDR3: TGTGCCACCAGGGACAGAAACACCGGGGAGCTGTTTTTT. Its protein product is CATRDRNTGELFF.

This clone has only one observation. This chain links TRBV5-5 with TRBJ2-5; 14 bases line up with TRBD2. The V and J ends lost 4 bases and 2 bases, in that order; junction bases with no gene match: 7. This CDR3 is built from 17 residues. Germline-derived CDR1 and CDR2 are SGHKS and YYEKEE (reference sequence). CDR3 nucleotide sequence: TGTGCCAGCAGCGCGGGACTAGCGGGAGCCGTTCAAGAGACCCAGTACTTC. This sequence encodes CASSAGLAGAVQETQYF.

This clone was seen repeatedly, ten times or more. This chain connects TRBV5-6 to TRBJ2-7, with D possibly being TRBD1 (5 bases). The CDR3 runs to 15 residues. From germline, CDR1 is SGHDT and CDR2 YYEEEE. The V gene lost 1 base and the J gene lost 0 bases, with 11 bases spanning the gap. The CDR3 spells CASSLSGSRSYEQYF. CDR3 in DNA: TGTGCCAGCAGCTTGTCAGGGTCACGCTCCTACGAGCAGTACTTC. Combining the CDR3 with reference TRBV5-6 and TRBJ2-7 gives the whole variable domain DAGVTQSPTHLIKTRGQQVTLRCSPKSGHDTVSWYQQALGQGPQFIFQYYEEEERQRGNFPDRFSGHQFPNYSSELNVNALLLGDSALYLCASSLSGSRSYEQYFGPGTRLTVT.

This rearrangement joins TRBV6-1 to TRBJ1-4; 9 bases match TRBD1. V shed 1 base, J shed 8 bases, and the junction held 8 bases outside the gene matches. The CDR3 covers 16 residues. From germline, CDR1 is MNHNS and CDR2 SASEGT. Here the CDR3 DNA reads TGTGCCAGCAGTGAAGGGGTTGGGACAGGGTGGGAAAAACTGTTTTTT. This sequence encodes CASSEGVGTGWEKLFF.

The V call is TRBV11-3, the J call TRBJ2-2, with 10 positions matching TRBD2. CDR3 size: 15 residues. The V and J ends lost 5 bases and 6 bases, in that order; junction bases with no gene match: 6. Germline V gene sequence: CDR1 SGHNT, CDR2 YENEEA. The CDR3 nucleotides read TGTGCCAGCAGCCCTAGCGGGAGCGTCCCCGGGGAGCTGTTTTTT. Translating it yields CASSPSGSVPGELFF.